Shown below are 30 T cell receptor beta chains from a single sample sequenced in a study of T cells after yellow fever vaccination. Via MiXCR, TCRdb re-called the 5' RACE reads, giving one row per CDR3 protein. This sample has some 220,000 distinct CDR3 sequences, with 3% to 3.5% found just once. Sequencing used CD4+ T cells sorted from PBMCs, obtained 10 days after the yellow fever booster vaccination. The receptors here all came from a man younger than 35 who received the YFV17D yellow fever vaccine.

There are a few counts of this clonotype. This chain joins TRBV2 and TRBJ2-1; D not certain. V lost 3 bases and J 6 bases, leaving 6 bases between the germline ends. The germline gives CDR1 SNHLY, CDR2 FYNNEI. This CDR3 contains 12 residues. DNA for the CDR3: TGTGCCAGCAGTGAGGGTGTCAATGAGCAGTTCTTC. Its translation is CASSEGVNEQFF.

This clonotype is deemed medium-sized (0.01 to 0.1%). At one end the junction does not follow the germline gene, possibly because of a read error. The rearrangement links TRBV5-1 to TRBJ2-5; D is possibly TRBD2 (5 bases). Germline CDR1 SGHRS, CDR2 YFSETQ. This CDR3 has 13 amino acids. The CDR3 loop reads CASSLEGQETQYF. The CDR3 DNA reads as TGTGCCAGCAGCTTAGAGGGCCAAGAGACCCAGTACTTC.

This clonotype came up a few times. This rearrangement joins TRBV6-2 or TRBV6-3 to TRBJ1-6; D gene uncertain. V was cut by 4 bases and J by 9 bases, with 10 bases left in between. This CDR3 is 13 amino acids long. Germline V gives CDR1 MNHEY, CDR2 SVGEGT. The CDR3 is CASSWQVGSPLHF. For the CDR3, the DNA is TGTGCCAGCAGTTGGCAAGTTGGTTCACCCCTCCACTTT.

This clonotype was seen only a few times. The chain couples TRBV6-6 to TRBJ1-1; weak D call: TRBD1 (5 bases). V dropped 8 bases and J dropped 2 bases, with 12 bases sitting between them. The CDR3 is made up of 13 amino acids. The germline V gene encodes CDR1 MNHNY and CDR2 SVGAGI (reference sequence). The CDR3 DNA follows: TGTGCCAGCGGGGACTTTATAAACACTGAAGCTTTCTTT. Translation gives CASGDFINTEAFF.

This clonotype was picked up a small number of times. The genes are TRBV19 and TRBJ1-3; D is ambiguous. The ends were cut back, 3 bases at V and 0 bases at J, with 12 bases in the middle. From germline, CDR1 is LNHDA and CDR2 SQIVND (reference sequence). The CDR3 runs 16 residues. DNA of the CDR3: TGTGCCAGTAGTATTGGGCAGACGCACTCTGGAAACACCATATATTTT. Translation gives CASSIGQTHSGNTIYF.

The CDR3 DNA is TGTGCCAGCCTAGACAGGGAGAAAGCTGAAGCTTTCTTT. Residues: CASLDREKAEAFF. The V gene is TRBV3-1, the J gene TRBJ1-1, with 7 positions matching TRBD1. There are 13 residues in the CDR3. Germline V gene data show CDR1 as LGHDT and CDR2 as YNNKEL (reference sequence). The V gene end was trimmed by 8 bases and the J gene end by 6 bases; junction bases not matched to a gene: 9. Supplemented by reference TRBV3-1 and TRBJ1-1, the full variable domain reads DTAVSQTPKYLVTQMGNDKSIKCEQNLGHDTMYWYKQDSKKFLKIMFSYNNKELIINETVPNRFSPKSPDKAHLNLHINSLELGDSAVYFCASLDREKAEAFFGQGTRLTVV.

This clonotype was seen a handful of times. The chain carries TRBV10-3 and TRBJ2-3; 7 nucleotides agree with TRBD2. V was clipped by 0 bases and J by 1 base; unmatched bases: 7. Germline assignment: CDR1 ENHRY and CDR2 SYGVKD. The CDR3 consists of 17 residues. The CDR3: CAISESGGIRGTDTQYF. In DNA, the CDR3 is TGTGCCATCAGTGAGTCGGGAGGGATCCGGGGCACAGATACGCAGTATTTT.

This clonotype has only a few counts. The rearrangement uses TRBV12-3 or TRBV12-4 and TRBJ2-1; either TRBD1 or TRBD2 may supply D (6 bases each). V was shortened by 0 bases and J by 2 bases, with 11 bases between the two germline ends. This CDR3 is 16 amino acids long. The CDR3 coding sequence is TGTGCCAGCAGTTTAGCGCGACGGGGGCCCTACAATGAGCAGTTCTTC. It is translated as CASSLARRGPYNEQFF.

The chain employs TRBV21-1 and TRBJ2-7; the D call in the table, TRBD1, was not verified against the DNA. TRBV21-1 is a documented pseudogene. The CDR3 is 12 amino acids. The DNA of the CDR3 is TGTGCCGGGGACAGATGTACCTACGAGCAGTACGTC. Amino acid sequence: CAGDRCTYEQYV.

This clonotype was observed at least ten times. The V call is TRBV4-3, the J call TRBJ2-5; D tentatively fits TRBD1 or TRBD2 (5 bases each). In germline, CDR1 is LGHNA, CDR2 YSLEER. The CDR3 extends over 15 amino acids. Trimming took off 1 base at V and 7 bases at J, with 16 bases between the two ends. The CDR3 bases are TGCGCCAGCAGCCAAGTGAGGGGCCAGGCGGGGACCCAGTACTTC. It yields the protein CASSQVRGQAGTQYF.

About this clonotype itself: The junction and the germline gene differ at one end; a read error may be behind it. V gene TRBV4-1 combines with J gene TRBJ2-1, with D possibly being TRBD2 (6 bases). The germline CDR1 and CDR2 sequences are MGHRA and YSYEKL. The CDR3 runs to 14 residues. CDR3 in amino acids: CASSQRDSHNEQFF. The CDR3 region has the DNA TGCGCCAGCAGCCAAAGGGACTCCCACAATGAGCAGTTCTTC.

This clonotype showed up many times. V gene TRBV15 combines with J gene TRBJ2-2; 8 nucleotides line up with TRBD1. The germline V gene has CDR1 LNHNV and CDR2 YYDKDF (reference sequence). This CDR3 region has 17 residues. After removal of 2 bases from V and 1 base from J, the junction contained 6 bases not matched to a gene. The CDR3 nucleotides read TGTGCCACCAGCAGAAATTCCGGGACAGGGAACACCGGGGAGCTGTTTTTT. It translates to CATSRNSGTGNTGELFF. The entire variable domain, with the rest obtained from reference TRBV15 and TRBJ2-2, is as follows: DAMVIQNPRYQVTQFGKPVTLSCSQTLNHNVMYWYQQKSSQAPKLLFHYYDKDFNNEADTPDNFQSRRPNTSFCFLDIRSPGLGDTAMYLCATSRNSGTGNTGELFFGEGSRLTVL.

DNA for the CDR3: TGCAGCGCGGGACTAAGGCTAGCGGGGGGTCATACGCAGTATTTT. This translates into CSAGLRLAGGHTQYF. The chain joins TRBV29-1 to TRBJ2-3, with 11 bases that match TRBD2. This CDR3 contains 15 residues. CDR1 is SQVTM, CDR2 ANQGSEA, per germline. Trimming cost V 7 bases and J 7 bases; bases outside gene matches: 13.

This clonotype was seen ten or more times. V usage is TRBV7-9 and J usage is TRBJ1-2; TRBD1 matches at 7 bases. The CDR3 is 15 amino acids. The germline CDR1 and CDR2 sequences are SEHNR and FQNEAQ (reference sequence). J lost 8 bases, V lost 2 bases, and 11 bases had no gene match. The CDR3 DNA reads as TGTGCCAGCAGCTTACGGGTAGGGGGCTCTGAGGGCTACACCTTC. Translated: CASSLRVGGSEGYTF.

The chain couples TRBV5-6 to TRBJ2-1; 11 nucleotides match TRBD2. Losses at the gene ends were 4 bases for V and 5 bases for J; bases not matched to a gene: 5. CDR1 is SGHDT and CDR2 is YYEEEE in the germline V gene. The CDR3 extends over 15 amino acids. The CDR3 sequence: CASSRTSGGHNEQFF. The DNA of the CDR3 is TGTGCCAGCAGCCGAACTAGCGGGGGCCACAATGAGCAGTTCTTC.

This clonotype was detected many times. CDR3 loop: CASSHAEAPGELFF. CDR3 sequence (DNA): TGCGCCAGCAGTCATGCAGAGGCGCCCGGGGAGCTGTTTTTT. V usage is TRBV4-3 and J usage is TRBJ2-2, with D hard to call. Per germline, CDR1 LGHNA and CDR2 YSLEER. V was shortened by 6 bases and J by 6 bases, with 14 bases between the two germline ends. The CDR3 is 14 residues long.

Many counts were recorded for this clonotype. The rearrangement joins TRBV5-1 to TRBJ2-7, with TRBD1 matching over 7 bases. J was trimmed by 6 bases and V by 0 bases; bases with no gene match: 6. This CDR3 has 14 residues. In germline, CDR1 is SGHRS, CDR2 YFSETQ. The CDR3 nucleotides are TGCGCCAGCAGCTTGGGACAGGGCAATCGCGAGCAGTACTTC. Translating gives CASSLGQGNREQYF.

CDR3 DNA sequence: TGCGCCAGCAGCTTGCGCTGGAGAGGGGCCTACGAGCAGTACTTC. This encodes CASSLRWRGAYEQYF. This chain connects TRBV5-1 to TRBJ2-7; perhaps D is TRBD1 or TRBD2 (5 bases each). The CDR3 is made up of 15 amino acids. The germline V gene encodes CDR1 SGHRS and CDR2 YFSETQ. V gave up 1 base and J gave up 2 bases, with 13 bases separating them.

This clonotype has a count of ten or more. The CDR3 DNA is TGTGCCAGCAGCCCCCTAGGCGGGGGTTGGGAGACCCAGTACTTC. It is translated as CASSPLGGGWETQYF. The gene calls are TRBV11-2 and TRBJ2-5; the match to TRBD2 covers 7 bases. This CDR3 has 15 amino acids. Germline CDR1 reads SGHAT; CDR2 reads FQNNGV. Trimming cost V 5 bases and J 5 bases; bases outside gene matches: 11.

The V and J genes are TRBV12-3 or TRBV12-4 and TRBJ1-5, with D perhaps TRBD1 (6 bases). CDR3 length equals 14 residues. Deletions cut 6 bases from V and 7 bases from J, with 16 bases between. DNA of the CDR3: TGTGCCAGCAGACCCCGGGGGGCTGGGCAGCCCCAGCATTTT. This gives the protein CASRPRGAGQPQHF.

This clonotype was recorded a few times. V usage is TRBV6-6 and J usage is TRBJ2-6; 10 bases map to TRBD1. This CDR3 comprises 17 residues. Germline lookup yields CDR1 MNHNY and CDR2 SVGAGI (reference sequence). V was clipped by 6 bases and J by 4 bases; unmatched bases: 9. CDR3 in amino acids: CASSPGTGDPGANVLTF. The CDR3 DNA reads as TGTGCCAGCAGCCCCGGGACAGGGGATCCCGGGGCCAACGTCCTGACTTTC.

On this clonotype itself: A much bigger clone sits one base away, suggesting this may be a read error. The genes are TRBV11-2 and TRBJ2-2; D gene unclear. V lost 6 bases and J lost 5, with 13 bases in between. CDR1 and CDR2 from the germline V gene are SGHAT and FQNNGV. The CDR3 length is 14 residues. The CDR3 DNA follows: TGTGCCAGCAGATTCGGGCCCGGGACCGGGGAGCTGTTTTTT. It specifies CASRFGPGTGELFF.

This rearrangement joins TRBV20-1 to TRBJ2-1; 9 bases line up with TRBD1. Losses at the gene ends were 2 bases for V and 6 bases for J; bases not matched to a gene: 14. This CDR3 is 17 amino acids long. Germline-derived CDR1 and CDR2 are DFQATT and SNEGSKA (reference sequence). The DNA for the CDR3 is TGCAGTGCTAGACCTTACAAGGGGGGACAGGGAGGCAATGAGCAGTTCTTC. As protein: CSARPYKGGQGGNEQFF.

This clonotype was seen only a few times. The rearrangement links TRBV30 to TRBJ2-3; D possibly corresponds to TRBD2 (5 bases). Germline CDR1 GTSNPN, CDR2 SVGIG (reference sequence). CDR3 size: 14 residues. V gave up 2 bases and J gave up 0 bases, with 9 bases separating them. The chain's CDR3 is CAWSPWTSTDTQYF. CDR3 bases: TGTGCCTGGAGTCCGTGGACTAGCACAGATACGCAGTATTTT.

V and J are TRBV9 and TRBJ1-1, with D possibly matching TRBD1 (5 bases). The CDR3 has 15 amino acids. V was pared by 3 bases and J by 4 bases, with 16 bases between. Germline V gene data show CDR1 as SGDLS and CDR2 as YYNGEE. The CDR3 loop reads CASSASRGGGTEAFF. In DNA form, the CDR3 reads TGTGCCAGCAGCGCCTCACGGGGGGGAGGCACTGAAGCTTTCTTT.

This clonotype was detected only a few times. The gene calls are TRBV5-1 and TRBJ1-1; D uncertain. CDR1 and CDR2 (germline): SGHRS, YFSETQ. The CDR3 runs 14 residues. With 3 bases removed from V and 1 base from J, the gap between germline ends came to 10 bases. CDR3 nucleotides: TGCGCCAGCAGCTGGGGTGCACCGAACACTGAAGCTTTCTTT. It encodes CASSWGAPNTEAFF.

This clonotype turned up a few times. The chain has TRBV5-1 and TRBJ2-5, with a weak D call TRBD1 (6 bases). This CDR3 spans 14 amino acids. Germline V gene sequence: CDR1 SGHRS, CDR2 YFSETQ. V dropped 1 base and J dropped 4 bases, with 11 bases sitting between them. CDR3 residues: CASSLMGQGETQYF. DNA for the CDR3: TGCGCCAGCAGCTTGATGGGACAAGGAGAGACCCAGTACTTC.

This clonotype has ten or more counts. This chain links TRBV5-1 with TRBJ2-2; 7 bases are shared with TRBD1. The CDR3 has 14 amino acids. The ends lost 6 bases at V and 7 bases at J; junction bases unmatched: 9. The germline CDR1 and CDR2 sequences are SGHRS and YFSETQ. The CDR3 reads CASKETGSNGELFF. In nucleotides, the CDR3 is TGCGCCAGCAAGGAGACAGGGTCGAACGGGGAGCTGTTTTTT.

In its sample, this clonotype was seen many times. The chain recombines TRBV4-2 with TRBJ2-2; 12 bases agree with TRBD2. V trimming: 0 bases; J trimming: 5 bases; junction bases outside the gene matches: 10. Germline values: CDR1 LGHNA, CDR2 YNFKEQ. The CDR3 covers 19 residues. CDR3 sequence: CASSQESGLAGGPTGELFF. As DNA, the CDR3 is TGTGCCAGCAGCCAAGAAAGTGGGCTAGCGGGGGGGCCTACCGGGGAGCTGTTTTTT.

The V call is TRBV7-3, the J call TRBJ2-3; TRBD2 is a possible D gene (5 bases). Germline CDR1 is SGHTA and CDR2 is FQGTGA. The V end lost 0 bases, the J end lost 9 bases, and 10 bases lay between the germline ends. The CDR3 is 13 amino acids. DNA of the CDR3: TGTGCCAGCAGCTTAACTCAGCCGGGGACGCAGTATTTT. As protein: CASSLTQPGTQYF.